This record concerns one T cell receptor (beta chain) sequence. The target antigen is unknown. The data are from a study of cytomegalovirus exposure and HLA in healthy donors. CDR1 is SGHTA, CDR2 FQGNSA, per germline. Germline trimming cut 6 bases from V and 4 bases from J; bases unmatched to any gene: 4. The CDR3 spans 14 residues. Regarding the study as a whole: Later analysis showed most CMV-associated TCR beta chains appearing HLA-restricted. The study put 150 to 200 TCR beta chains on its list as cytomegalovirus-associated. In a later analysis, across HLA loci, associated TCR counts were highest for DRB1, lowest for HLA-C.

Use of 60 Vbeta and 13 Jbeta primers characterized the PCR. Profiled with immunoSEQ multiplex PCR; TCRdb holds only in-frame clones, not every one. This repertoire includes fewer than 250,000 clones. V usage is TRBV7-2 and J usage is TRBJ1-2; the match to TRBD1 covers 11 bases. The origin of this receptor is a woman aged 25 to 45 in good health and CMV-seropositive. Sequences were obtained from PBMCs. The CDR3 is CASRLGTGGYGYTF. CDR3 bases: TGTGCCAGCAGGCTAGGGACAGGGGGCTATGGCTACACCTTC.